The clone carrying this TCR beta chain was detected many times. What it recognizes is unknown. The germline V gene has CDR1 SGHVS and CDR2 FNYEAQ. Trimming took off 3 bases at V and 5 bases at J, with 8 bases between the two ends. CDR3 length: 12 amino acids. This sample was taken from a study of CD8+CD57+ T cells in acquired aplastic anemia. About the study: The mean DNA yield obtained from sorted CD4+ and CD8+ cells came to around 3 ug.

General study points: Patients showed no significant difference from controls in CD8+ Simpson's diversity. Researchers report that around 30 CD8+ CDR3 sequences appeared in both patients and controls.

TCR beta VDJ combinations and CDR3 sequences were profiled from genomic DNA. TCRdb recomputed calls from the reads with MiXCR, one row per CDR3 protein. This table holds about 470,000 distinct CDR3 sequences, approximately 33% found once. Flow cytometry had shown expanded CD8+CD57+ cells in the patients chosen for sequencing. As a group, the patients uniformly had severe acquired aplastic anemia. V gene TRBV7-6 combines with J gene TRBJ2-7; D not certain. Sequencing was carried out using sorted CD4+, CD8+, or CD8+CD57+ T cells (not recorded which) from PBMCs. This TCR was sampled from a human donor with aplastic anemia. The DNA of the CDR3 is TGTGCCAGCAGCTTGTCTCCCGACGAGCAGTACTTC. It encodes CASSLSPDEQYF.